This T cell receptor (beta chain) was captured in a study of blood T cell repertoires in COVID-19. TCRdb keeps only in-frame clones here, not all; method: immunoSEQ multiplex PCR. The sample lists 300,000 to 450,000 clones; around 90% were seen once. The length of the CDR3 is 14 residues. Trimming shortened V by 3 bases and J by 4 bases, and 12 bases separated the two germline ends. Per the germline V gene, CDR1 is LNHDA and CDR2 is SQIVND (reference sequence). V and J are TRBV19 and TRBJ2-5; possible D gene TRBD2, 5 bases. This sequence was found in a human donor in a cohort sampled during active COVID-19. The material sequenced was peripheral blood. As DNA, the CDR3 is TGTGCCAGTAGTATTCGGGAAATGGGAGAGACCCAGTACTTC. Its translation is CASSIREMGETQYF. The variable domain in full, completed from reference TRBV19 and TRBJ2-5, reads DGGITQSPKYLFRKEGQNVTLSCEQNLNHDAMYWYRQDPGQGLRLIYYSQIVNDFQKGDIAEGYSVSREKKESFPLTVTSAQKNPTAFYLCASSIREMGETQYFGPGTRLLVL.